The clone carrying this T cell receptor beta chain occurred a few times. TCRB sequencing was done at Survey resolution level. Produced via immunoSEQ multiplex PCR; TCRdb's table is partial and in-frame only. The repertoire has some 2,100 clones, about 81% of them found once; the top ten carry over 8%. This entry is derived from a study of follicular helper T cells after annual influenza vaccination. Noted time point: 2015-2016 season, pre-vaccination. The germline gives CDR1 LNHDA, CDR2 SQIVND (reference sequence). This CDR3 spans 13 amino acids. V gave up 5 bases and J gave up 4 bases, with 9 bases separating them.

This sequence originates from an adult who received the influenza vaccine. This chain uses TRBV19 with TRBJ1-5; D gene ambiguous. The sequencing here drew on CXCR5+ CD38+ circulating T follicular helper cells from blood, taken on the day of influenza vaccination. The subset is: circulating Tfh, non-naive CD4+CXCR5+PD-1+ (ICOS+CD38+ or ICOS-CD38-). CDR3 sequence reads: CASSWQNNQPQHF. CDR3 DNA sequence: TGTGCCAGTAGTTGGCAGAATAATCAGCCCCAGCATTTT.